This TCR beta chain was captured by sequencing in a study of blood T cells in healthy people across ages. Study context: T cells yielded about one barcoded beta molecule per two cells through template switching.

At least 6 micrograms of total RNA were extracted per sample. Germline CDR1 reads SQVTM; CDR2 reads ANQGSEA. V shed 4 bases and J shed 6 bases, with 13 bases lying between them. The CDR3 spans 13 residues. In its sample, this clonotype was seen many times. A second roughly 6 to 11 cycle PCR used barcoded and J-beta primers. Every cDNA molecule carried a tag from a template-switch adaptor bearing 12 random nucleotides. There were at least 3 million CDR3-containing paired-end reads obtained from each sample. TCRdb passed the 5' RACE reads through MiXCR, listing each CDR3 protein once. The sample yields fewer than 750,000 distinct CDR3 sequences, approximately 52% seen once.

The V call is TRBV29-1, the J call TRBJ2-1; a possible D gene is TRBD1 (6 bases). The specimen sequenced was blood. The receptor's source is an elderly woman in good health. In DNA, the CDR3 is TGCAGCGTTGTTAGACAGGCTAGCAATGAGCAGTTCTTC. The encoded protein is CSVVRQASNEQFF.